The rows below give T cell receptor beta chains drawn from one sample of a study of T cell changes during pregnancy in multiple sclerosis. The assay was immunoSEQ multiplex PCR, and TCRdb's table has in-frame clones only and misses some. Here the sample spans around 100,000 clones, around 92% being singletons. Sequencing used peripheral blood, obtained after pregnancy. Source of these receptors: a female donor with multiple sclerosis, enrolled in a pregnancy study. Both conserved end residues are part of each CDR3. Each record gives: clone size, D gene, CDR3 length, J gene, V gene, CDR3 protein, CDR3 DNA. A D gene is named only where the DNA matches it firmly. Not every row has a clone size; where given, it reads once, few, many or a size class.

>.|TRBD1|16|TRBJ1-5|TRBV4-3
CASSEDRGYSNQPQHF
TGCGCCAGCAGCGAAGACAGGGGATATAGCAATCAGCCCCAGCATTTT
>.|.|12|TRBJ2-2|TRBV29-1
CSFLRNTGELFF
TGCAGCTTCCTTAGAAACACCGGGGAGCTGTTTTTT
>.|.|11|TRBJ1-1|TRBV19
CAPAGGTEAFF
TGTGCCCCAGCGGGGGGCACTGAAGCTTTCTTT
>.|.|15|TRBJ2-2|TRBV10-3
CAIRGHTTNTGELFF
TGTGCCATCAGAGGACACACCACGAACACCGGGGAGCTGTTTTTT
>.|TRBD2|15|TRBJ2-3|TRBV2
CASSPTGTSSDTQYF
TGTGCCAGCAGTCCAACCGGGACTAGTTCCGATACGCAGTATTTT
>.|.|13|TRBJ2-3|TRBV30
CAWSEQGADTQYF
TGTGCCTGGAGTGAACAGGGCGCAGATACGCAGTATTTT
>.|TRBD1|15|TRBJ1-1|TRBV5-1
CASSLAQGVFAEAFF
TGCGCCAGCAGCTTGGCCCAGGGGGTATTCGCTGAAGCTTTCTTT
>once|TRBD1|16|TRBJ1-1|TRBV13
CASSFRQGALPTEAFF
TGTGCCAGCAGCTTCAGACAGGGGGCCCTACCGACTGAAGCTTTCTTT
>once|TRBD2|16|TRBJ2-7|TRBV6-5
CASSYSTGGSFYEQYF
TGTGCCAGCAGTTACTCGACTGGCGGGAGTTTCTACGAGCAGTACTTC
>.|.|12|TRBJ1-4|TRBV6-5
CASRGDNEKLFF
TGTGCCAGCAGGGGCGACAATGAAAAACTGTTTTTT
>.|.|17|TRBJ2-3|TRBV5-1
CASSSRRRLEGTDTQYF
TGCGCCAGCAGCTCCCGGCGCCGACTCGAAGGAACAGATACGCAGTATTTT
>.|TRBD1|15|TRBJ2-1|TRBV5-1
CASSLSTGVINEQFF
TGCGCCAGCAGCTTAAGTACAGGGGTTATTAATGAGCAGTTCTTC
>.|.|13|TRBJ1-1|TRBV7-9
CASSLRGDTEAFF
TGTGCCAGCAGCCTCAGGGGTGACACTGAAGCTTTCTTT
>.|.|14|TRBJ1-1|TRBV29-1
CSVEALTPNTEAFF
TGCAGCGTTGAGGCGCTGACTCCGAACACTGAAGCTTTCTTT
>.|.|12|TRBJ1-1|TRBV27
CASSFPRGEAFF
TGTGCCAGCAGTTTCCCAAGGGGTGAAGCTTTCTTT
>.|TRBD1|13|TRBJ1-2|TRBV2
CATGTGPNYGYTF
TGTGCCACCGGGACAGGGCCTAACTATGGCTACACCTTC
>.|TRBD2|16|TRBJ2-4|TRBV19
CASNSGGTAGLGIQYF
TGTGCCAGTAACAGCGGGGGGACCGCTGGGTTAGGCATTCAGTACTTC
>once|.|14|TRBJ1-1|TRBV29-1
CSVVRQVKPAEAFF
TGCAGCGTCGTAAGACAGGTAAAACCCGCTGAAGCTTTCTTT
>.|.|15|TRBJ1-2|TRBV5-5
CASSPTLREIDGYTF
TGTGCCAGCAGCCCTACTCTTCGGGAAATCGATGGCTACACCTTC
>.|.|14|TRBJ2-2|TRBV7-9
CASSLRGPAGELFF
TGTGCCAGCAGCTTACGAGGGCCGGCGGGGGAGCTGTTTTTT
>.|.|13|TRBJ1-1|TRBV2
CASSDRLNTEAFF
TGTGCCAGCAGTGACAGATTGAACACTGAAGCTTTCTTT
>.|.|15|TRBJ2-3|TRBV25-1
CASSDRGRNTDTQYF
TGTGCCAGCAGTGATCGGGGAAGGAACACAGATACGCAGTATTTT
>once|.|15|TRBJ2-7|TRBV28
CASTLPGGASYEQYF
TGTGCCAGCACCCTCCCCGGCGGGGCCTCCTACGAGCAGTACTTC
>.|.|13|TRBJ1-1|TRBV30
CAGVRGRNTEAFF
TGTGCCGGAGTCAGGGGAAGGAACACTGAAGCTTTCTTT
>.|TRBD1|15|TRBJ1-3|TRBV28
CASRAQGAVGNTIYF
TGTGCCAGCAGAGCACAGGGGGCGGTCGGAAACACCATATATTTT
>.|.|20|TRBJ1-5|TRBV6-4
CASSAFLRGDRCYSNQPQHF
TGTGCCAGCAGTGCCTTCTTGCGGGGTGACCGGTGTTATAGCAATCAGCCCCAGCATTTT
>.|TRBD1|15|TRBJ1-1|TRBV6-5
CASSYPGQGGTEAFF
TGTGCCAGCAGTTACCCGGGACAGGGGGGGACTGAAGCTTTCTTT
>.|.|13|TRBJ2-1|TRBV13
CASSLVTGNEQFF
TGTGCCAGCAGCTTAGTAACGGGAAATGAGCAGTTCTTC
>few|.|20|TRBJ2-2|TRBV7-8
CASSFSQFPDRRRNTGELFF
TGTGCCAGCAGCTTCTCGCAATTCCCTGACAGAAGACGGAACACCGGGGAGCTGTTTTTT
>.|.|15|TRBJ2-7|TRBV28
CASSLFSDSSYEQYF
TGTGCCAGCAGTTTATTCAGCGATAGCTCCTACGAGCAGTACTTC
>.|TRBD1|16|TRBJ2-1|TRBV7-6
CASSFTGTGVYNEQFF
TGTGCCAGCAGCTTTACCGGGACAGGGGTCTACAATGAGCAGTTCTTC
>.|TRBD1|16|TRBJ2-5|TRBV19
CASSTRQGAHQETQYF
TGTGCCAGTAGTACGCGACAGGGGGCCCACCAAGAGACCCAGTACTTC
>.|.|10|TRBJ1-1|TRBV6-1
CASSENSAFF
TGTGCCAGCAGTGAGAACTCAGCTTTCTTT
>few|.|10|TRBJ1-4|TRBV20-1
CSAADEKLFF
TGCAGTGCCGCGGATGAAAAACTGTTTTTT
>.|.|15|TRBJ2-7|TRBV27
CASNYSRKGLYEQYF
TGTGCCAGCAACTACAGCCGTAAGGGGCTCTACGAGCAGTACTTC
>.|TRBD2|16|TRBJ2-7|TRBV18
CASSPLRSGSLNEQYF
TGTGCCAGCTCACCATTACGTAGCGGGAGTCTTAACGAGCAGTACTTC
>once|TRBD1|15|TRBJ1-2|TRBV6-1
CASSEWDRADYGYTF
TGTGCCAGCAGTGAATGGGACAGGGCTGACTATGGCTACACCTTC
>.|.|13|TRBJ2-1|TRBV6-1
CASSARLGNEQFF
TGTGCCAGCAGTGCCCGACTAGGCAATGAGCAGTTCTTC